The 17 T cell receptor beta chains reported below all come from one sample, sequenced in a study of blood T cell repertoires in COVID-19. Repertoires were generated with immunoSEQ multiplex PCR, while TCRdb's copy carries only in-frame clones and drops some. The table records 140,000 to 150,000 clones, 80% of them present only once. Sequenced material: peripheral blood. The receptors stem from a man aged 70 or older who had recovered from COVID-19.

The chain couples TRBV6-5 to TRBJ1-4, with 7 bases identical to TRBD1. CDR3 size: 14 residues. Germline loops: CDR1 MNHEY, CDR2 SVGAGI. The junction had 6 bases not matched to a gene; V was cut back by 4 bases and J by 7 bases. CDR3 sequence (DNA): TGTGCCAGCAGTTTACAGGGGTGGCGTGAAAAACTGTTTTTT. Translated, it gives CASSLQGWREKLFF.

The chain joins TRBV7-9 to TRBJ2-3; TRBD1 matches 10 bases. The CDR3 totals 15 residues. Germline CDR1 is SEHNR and CDR2 is FQNEAQ (reference sequence). Losses at the gene ends were 3 bases for V and 5 bases for J; bases not matched to a gene: 5. The CDR3: CASSFGTGEIDTQYF. In DNA, the CDR3 is TGTGCCAGCAGCTTCGGGACAGGGGAAATAGATACGCAGTATTTT.

The V gene is TRBV5-1, the J gene TRBJ1-4; unclear D gene. Germline values: CDR1 SGHRS, CDR2 YFSETQ. The CDR3 contains 13 residues. V shed 2 bases and J shed 3 bases, with 5 bases lying between them. The CDR3 spells CASSFGANEKLFF. The CDR3 nucleotides are TGCGCCAGCAGCTTCGGGGCTAATGAAAAACTGTTTTTT. Combining the CDR3 with reference TRBV5-1 and TRBJ1-4 gives the whole variable domain KAGVTQTPRYLIKTRGQQVTLSCSPISGHRSVSWYQQTPGQGLQFLFEYFSETQRNKGNFPGRFSGRQFSNSRSEMNVSTLELGDSALYLCASSFGANEKLFFGSGTQLSVL.

The chain recombines TRBV7-9 with TRBJ1-2; TRBD1 matches 7 bases. V dropped 2 bases and J dropped 8; count of bases not matched to a gene: 11. Germline CDR1 and CDR2: SEHNR and FQNEAQ (reference sequence). The CDR3 covers 15 residues. This CDR3 reads CASSLLRQGLYGYTF. The CDR3 DNA reads as TGTGCCAGCAGCTTACTAAGACAGGGACTCTACGGCTACACCTTC.

This chain joins TRBV27 and TRBJ1-1; no clear D gene. The length of the CDR3 is 13 residues. V was shortened by 5 bases and J by 0 bases, with 7 bases between the two germline ends. The germline gives CDR1 MNHEY, CDR2 SMNVEV (reference sequence). CDR3 in DNA: TGTGCCAGCAGTACCGGGGTGAACACTGAAGCTTTCTTT. Its protein product is CASSTGVNTEAFF.

The gene calls are TRBV11-2 and TRBJ2-7, with a weak D call TRBD1 (5 bases). The V end was cut by 1 base, the J end by 5 bases, with 12 bases between. Per the germline V gene, CDR1 is SGHAT and CDR2 is FQNNGV. The CDR3 is 14 amino acids. CDR3 protein: CASSLGGIVDEQYF. The CDR3 DNA follows: TGTGCCAGCAGCTTAGGGGGCATTGTTGACGAGCAGTACTTC.

V is TRBV19 and J is TRBJ1-6; D is uncertain. Trimming cost V 4 bases and J 6 bases, with 16 bases left between them. There are 16 residues in the CDR3. Germline lookup yields CDR1 LNHDA and CDR2 SQIVND (reference sequence). The CDR3 DNA is TGTGCCAGTAGTAACGCAGGAGGAGGTGGTAATTCACCCCTCCACTTT. It encodes CASSNAGGGGNSPLHF.

This rearrangement joins TRBV12-5 to TRBJ1-4, with D unclear. The CDR3 contains 14 residues. Trimming took off 3 bases at V and 8 bases at J, with 13 bases between the two ends. CDR1 and CDR2 (germline): LGHNT, FRNRAP. The CDR3 DNA follows: TGTGCTAGTGGTTTACGCCCGGCGGAGGAAAAACTGTTTTTT. The encoded protein is CASGLRPAEEKLFF.

Of note for this clone: The sample has other DNA sequences that encode this CDR3 too. The chain links TRBV5-1 to TRBJ1-2, with 7 positions matching TRBD1. This CDR3 has 13 residues. Germline CDR1 reads SGHRS; CDR2 reads YFSETQ. After removal of 0 bases from V and 8 bases from J, the junction contained 4 bases not matched to a gene. The CDR3 is CASSLGQGRGYTF. The CDR3 DNA reads as TGCGCCAGCAGCTTGGGACAGGGAAGGGGCTACACCTTC.

This clone was counted a few times. The genes are TRBV2 and TRBJ2-7, with a possible D match to TRBD2 (6 bases). Trimming cost V 6 bases and J 6 bases, with 18 bases left between them. The CDR3 is made up of 14 amino acids. Germline CDR1 SNHLY, CDR2 FYNNEI. In nucleotides, the CDR3 is TGTGCCAGCAGCGTTGGAGGGACCTCCGGCGAGCAGTACTTC. Encoded protein: CASSVGGTSGEQYF.

CDR3 sequence (DNA): TGTGCCAGCAGCTTAGCGCTAGGTAACAATCAGCCCCAGCATTTT. Residues: CASSLALGNNQPQHF. This chain connects TRBV7-8 to TRBJ1-5, with D unresolved. The CDR3 runs to 15 residues. Deletions cut 0 bases from V and 3 bases from J, with 9 bases between. Germline CDR1 and CDR2: SGHVS and FQNEAQ. Full variable domain (rest looked up from reference TRBV7-8 and TRBJ1-5): GAGVSQSPRYKVAKRGQDVALRCDPISGHVSLFWYQQALGQGPEFLTYFQNEAQLDKSGLPSDRFFAERPEGSVSTLKIQRTQQEDSAVYLCASSLALGNNQPQHFGDGTRLSIL.

The CDR3 protein is CASSLFPEETQYF. The CDR3 bases are TGTGCCAGCAGCTTATTTCCCGAAGAGACCCAGTACTTC. The gene calls are TRBV11-2 and TRBJ2-5; D is unresolved. Germline CDR1 SGHAT, CDR2 FQNNGV. The length of the CDR3 is 13 residues. Trimming took off 2 bases at V and 3 bases at J, with 7 bases between the two ends.

V usage is TRBV7-9 and J usage is TRBJ2-7; TRBD1 matches at 11 bases. CDR3 length equals 14 residues. Looked up from germline, CDR1 is SEHNR and CDR2 is FQNEAQ (reference sequence). V lost 3 bases to trimming and J lost 6 bases; unmatched junction nucleotides: 4. This chain's CDR3 is CASSFGTGGSEQYF. The CDR3 nucleotides are TGTGCCAGCAGCTTCGGGACAGGGGGTAGCGAGCAGTACTTC.

The chain uses TRBV4-1 and TRBJ2-1, with 8 bases lining up with TRBD1. V lost 2 bases and J lost 6; bases outside the gene matches: 6. From germline, CDR1 is MGHRA and CDR2 YSYEKL. CDR3 size: 15 residues. The CDR3 DNA sequence: TGCGCCAGCAGCCAATGGCAGGGGGCGACCAATGAGCAGTTCTTC. Amino acid sequence: CASSQWQGATNEQFF.

This clone came up a few times. The V and J genes are TRBV5-1 and TRBJ1-2, with a weak D call TRBD1 (6 bases). V was cut by 3 bases and J by 2 bases, with 14 bases left in between. This CDR3 is built from 15 residues. Germline V gene data show CDR1 as SGHRS and CDR2 as YFSETQ. The CDR3: CASSWGNRENYGYTF. The CDR3 DNA is TGCGCCAGCAGCTGGGGGAACAGGGAGAACTATGGCTACACCTTC.

This clone was detected once. DNA of the CDR3: TGTGCCAGCAGTTTAGAACAGGGGGTGGGCGAGCAGTACTTC. Protein sequence: CASSLEQGVGEQYF. The chain couples TRBV27 to TRBJ2-7; 8 bases are shared with TRBD1. CDR1 MNHEY and CDR2 SMNVEV come from the germline V gene (reference sequence). The CDR3 runs 14 residues. V dropped 2 bases and J dropped 6; count of bases not matched to a gene: 6.

The chain recombines TRBV2 with TRBJ1-2; D not resolved. CDR3 length equals 10 residues. Per the germline V gene, CDR1 is SNHLY and CDR2 is FYNNEI. V was clipped by 2 bases and J by 8 bases, with 3 bases between them. CDR3 bases: TGTGCCAGCAGTGAATTAGGCTACACCTTC. Translating gives CASSELGYTF.